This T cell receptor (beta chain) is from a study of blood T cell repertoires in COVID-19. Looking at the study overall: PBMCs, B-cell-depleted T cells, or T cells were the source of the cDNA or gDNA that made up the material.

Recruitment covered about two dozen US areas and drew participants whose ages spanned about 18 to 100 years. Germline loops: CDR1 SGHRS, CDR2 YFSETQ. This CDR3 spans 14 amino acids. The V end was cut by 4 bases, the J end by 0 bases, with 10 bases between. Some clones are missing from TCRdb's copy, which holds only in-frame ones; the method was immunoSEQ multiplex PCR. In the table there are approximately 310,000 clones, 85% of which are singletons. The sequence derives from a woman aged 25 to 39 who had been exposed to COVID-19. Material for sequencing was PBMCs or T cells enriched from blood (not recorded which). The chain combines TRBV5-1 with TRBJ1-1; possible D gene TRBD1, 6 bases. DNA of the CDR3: TGCGCCAGCAGCCCAACAGGGTTGAACACTGAAGCTTTCTTT. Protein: CASSPTGLNTEAFF. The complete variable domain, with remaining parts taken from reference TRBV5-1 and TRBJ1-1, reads KAGVTQTPRYLIKTRGQQVTLSCSPISGHRSVSWYQQTPGQGLQFLFEYFSETQRNKGNFPGRFSGRQFSNSRSEMNVSTLELGDSALYLCASSPTGLNTEAFFGQGTRLTVV.